The entry below gives a single TCR beta chain sequence along with its context. As yet, its antigen is unknown. The CDR3 is 14 amino acids. V was trimmed by 5 bases and J by 1 base, leaving 11 bases between them. Germline V gene data show CDR1 as SNHLY and CDR2 as FYNNEI. These data originate in a study of post-analysis software for immune sequencing data. Whole-study findings and limits: Patients carried four or five TRBV segments more frequently than controls did, and TRBV5-6, TRBV5-1 and TRBV20-1 were among them.

Every TCR beta cDNA library bore unique molecular identifiers. One entry per CDR3 protein, called by TCRdb with MiXCR from the PCR reads. The table records approximately 350,000 distinct CDR3 sequences, approximately 38% of them present only once. The source of this sequence is a girl between 10 and 17 years old with multiple sclerosis. The V and J genes are TRBV2 and TRBJ1-1; a weak D match, TRBD1 (6 bases). The sample comprised blood. CDR3 region: CASSSDSSNTEAFF. CDR3 bases: TGTGCCAGCAGTTCGGACAGCTCGAACACTGAAGCTTTCTTT.